This TCR beta chain came from a study of Graves' ophthalmopathy and Graves' hyperthyroidism. The study's findings and limits: Most thyroid clonotypes expanded beyond 0.001 frequency were also found in blood.

CDR1 and CDR2 (germline): LGHNA, YSLEER. V lost 1 base and J lost 3, with 13 bases in between. CDR3 length: 15 residues. Comments on this clonotype: The antigen is not known.

The sequenced template was RNA, covering the TCR beta CDR3 region. HTBI-primed first-round RT-PCR preceded second-round multiplex PCR. Each CDR3 protein gets one entry after TCRdb re-called the multiplex PCR reads with MiXCR. Found here are 600,000 to 700,000 distinct CDR3 sequences, about 40% of them singletons; the top ten hold 2.5% to 3.5%. Sequenced: peripheral blood. The clonotype was recovered from an adult man with Graves' ophthalmopathy. The chain links TRBV4-3 to TRBJ2-7; no reliable D call. This CDR3 is CASSQGLGRSYEQYF. CDR3 bases: TGCGCCAGCAGCCAAGGTCTAGGCAGGAGCTACGAGCAGTACTTC.